The source of this T cell receptor beta chain is a study of shared clonotypes between healthy human individuals. Whole-study findings and limits: Shared clonotypes across all four donors exceeded non-shared ones in generation probability.

The assay was immunoSEQ multiplex PCR, and TCRdb's table has in-frame clones only and misses some. The repertoire holds hundreds of thousands of clones, with about 96% as singletons. Germline lookup yields CDR1 MRHNA and CDR2 SNTAGT. The length of the CDR3 is 13 residues. Trimming shortened V by 5 bases and J by 7 bases, and 12 bases separated the two germline ends. Regarding this clone: As yet, its antigen is unknown.

The sequence derives from a woman aged 25 to 39 in good health. The sample was naive CD4+ T cells sorted from blood. Subset defined: CD45RA+ positively selected. This chain links TRBV6-4 with TRBJ2-1; unclear D gene. The CDR3 here is CASSLEQWNEQFF. As DNA, the CDR3 is TGTGCCAGCAGTCTTGAGCAGTGGAATGAGCAGTTCTTC.